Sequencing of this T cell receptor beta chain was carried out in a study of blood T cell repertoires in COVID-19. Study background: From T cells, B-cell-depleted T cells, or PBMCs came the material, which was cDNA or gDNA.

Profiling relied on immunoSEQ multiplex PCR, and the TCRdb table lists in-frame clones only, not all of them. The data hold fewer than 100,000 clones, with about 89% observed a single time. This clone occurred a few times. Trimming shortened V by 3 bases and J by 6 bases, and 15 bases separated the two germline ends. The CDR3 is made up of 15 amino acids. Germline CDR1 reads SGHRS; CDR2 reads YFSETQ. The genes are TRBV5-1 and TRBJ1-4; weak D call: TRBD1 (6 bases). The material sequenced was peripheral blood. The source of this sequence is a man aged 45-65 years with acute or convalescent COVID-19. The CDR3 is CASSSGGGGDEKLFF. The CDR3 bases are TGCGCCAGCAGCTCCGGGGGGGGCGGGGATGAAAAACTGTTTTTT. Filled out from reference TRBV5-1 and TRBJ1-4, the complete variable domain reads KAGVTQTPRYLIKTRGQQVTLSCSPISGHRSVSWYQQTPGQGLQFLFEYFSETQRNKGNFPGRFSGRQFSNSRSEMNVSTLELGDSALYLCASSSGGGGDEKLFFGSGTQLSVL.